The clone carrying this T cell receptor beta chain was recorded a few times. This entry comes from a study of human T cells and chemical hapten exposure. Study at large: The upper back received 0.01% DPC by patch testing, with results read at 6 days. Mostly female patients had alopecia areata, totalis or universalis.

Looked up from germline, CDR1 is MDHEN and CDR2 is SYDVKM. The CDR3 is 12 residues long. Trimming took off 9 bases at V and 6 bases at J, with 12 bases between the two ends. Time point: patch test 1, 2 weeks after DPC sensitization. Treatment given: therapeutic diphenylcyclopropenone sensitization with weekly scalp DPC. Unique molecular identifiers were affixed to discrete cDNA molecules within the library. TCRdb reprocessed the RACE reads with MiXCR, giving one entry per CDR3 protein. The sample consists of 75,000 to 100,000 distinct CDR3 sequences, around 12% of them appearing once. The receptor's source is a middle-aged woman with alopecia areata. Some clones in this sample may be carry-over from other donors' samples. This chain connects TRBV28 to TRBJ1-5; D uncertain. Specimen: whole blood, collected in connection with sensitization to the hapten diphenylcyclopropenone (DPC). The CDR3 region has the DNA TGTGCCAGTCACCAGGCCGGTCAGCCCCAGCATTTT. Residues: CASHQAGQPQHF.